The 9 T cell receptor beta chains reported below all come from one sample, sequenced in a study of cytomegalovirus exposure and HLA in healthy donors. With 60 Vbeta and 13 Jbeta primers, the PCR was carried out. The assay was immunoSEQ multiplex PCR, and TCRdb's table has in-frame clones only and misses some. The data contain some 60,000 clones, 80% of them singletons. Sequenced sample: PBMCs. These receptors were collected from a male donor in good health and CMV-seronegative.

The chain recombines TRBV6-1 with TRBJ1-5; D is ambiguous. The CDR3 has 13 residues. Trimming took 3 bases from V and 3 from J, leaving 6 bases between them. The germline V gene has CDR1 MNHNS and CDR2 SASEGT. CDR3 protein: CASSEQSNQPQHF. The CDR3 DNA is TGTGCCAGCAGTGAGCAGTCCAATCAGCCCCAGCATTTT.

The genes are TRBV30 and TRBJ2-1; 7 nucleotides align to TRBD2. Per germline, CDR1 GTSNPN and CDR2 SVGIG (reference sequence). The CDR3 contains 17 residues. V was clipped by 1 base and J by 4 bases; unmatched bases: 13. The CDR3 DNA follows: TGTGCCTGGAGTGACCCGAGCGGGGCTGAGTGGTACAATGAGCAGTTCTTC. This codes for CAWSDPSGAEWYNEQFF.

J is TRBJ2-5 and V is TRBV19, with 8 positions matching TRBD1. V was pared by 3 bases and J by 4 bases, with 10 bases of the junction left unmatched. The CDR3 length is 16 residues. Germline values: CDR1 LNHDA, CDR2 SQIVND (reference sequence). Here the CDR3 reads CASSMFGGTGRETQYF. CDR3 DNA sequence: TGTGCCAGTAGTATGTTTGGGGGGACAGGACGAGAGACCCAGTACTTC.

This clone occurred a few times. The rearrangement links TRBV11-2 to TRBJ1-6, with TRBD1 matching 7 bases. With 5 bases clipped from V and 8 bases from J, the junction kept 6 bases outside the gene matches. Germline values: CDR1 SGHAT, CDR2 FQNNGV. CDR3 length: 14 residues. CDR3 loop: CASSPGTVYSPLHF. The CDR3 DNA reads TGTGCCAGCAGCCCCGGGACAGTCTATTCACCCCTCCACTTT.

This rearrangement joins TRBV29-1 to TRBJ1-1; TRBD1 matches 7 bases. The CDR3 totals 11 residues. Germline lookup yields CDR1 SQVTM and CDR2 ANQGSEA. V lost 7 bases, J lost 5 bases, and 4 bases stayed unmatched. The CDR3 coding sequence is TGCAGCGCACAGGGGAAGACTGAAGCTTTCTTT. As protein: CSAQGKTEAFF.

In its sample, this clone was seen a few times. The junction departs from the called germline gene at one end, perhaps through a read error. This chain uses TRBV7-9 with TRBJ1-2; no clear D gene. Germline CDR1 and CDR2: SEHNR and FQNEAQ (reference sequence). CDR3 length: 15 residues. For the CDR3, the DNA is TGTTCCAGCAGCTCGTCGGACTGGGTCGCCTATGGCTACACCTTC. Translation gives CSSSSSDWVAYGYTF.

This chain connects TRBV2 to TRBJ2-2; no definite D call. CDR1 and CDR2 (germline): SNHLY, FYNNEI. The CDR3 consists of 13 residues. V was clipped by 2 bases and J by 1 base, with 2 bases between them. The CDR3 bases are TGTGCCAGCAGTGAACAGAACACCGGGGAGCTGTTTTTT. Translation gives CASSEQNTGELFF.

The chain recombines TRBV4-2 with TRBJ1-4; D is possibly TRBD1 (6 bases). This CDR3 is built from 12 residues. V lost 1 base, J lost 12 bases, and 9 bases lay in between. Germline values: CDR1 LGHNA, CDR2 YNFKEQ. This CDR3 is CASSQGQAQLFF. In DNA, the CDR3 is TGTGCCAGCAGCCAAGGACAGGCGCAACTGTTTTTT.

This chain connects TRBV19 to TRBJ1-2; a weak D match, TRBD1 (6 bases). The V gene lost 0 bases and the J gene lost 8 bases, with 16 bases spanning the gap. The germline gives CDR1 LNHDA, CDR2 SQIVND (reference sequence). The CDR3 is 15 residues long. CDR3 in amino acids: CASSIEDRSPRGYTF. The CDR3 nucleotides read TGTGCCAGTAGTATAGAGGACAGATCTCCTCGGGGCTACACCTTC.